Below are 24 T cell receptor beta chains sequenced from a single sample in a study of STAT5B mutations in CD4+ large granular lymphocyte leukemia. Only in-frame clones appear in the TCRdb table, and some are missing; sequencing was by immunoSEQ multiplex PCR. The repertoire holds around 30,000 clones, with about four fifths as singletons. Sequencing used CD4+ T cells from blood buffy coats. The receptors shown here come from a human donor in good health.

The chain employs TRBV9 and TRBJ2-3, with D maybe TRBD1 (6 bases). The CDR3 has 15 amino acids. V gave up 2 bases and J gave up 0 bases, with 10 bases separating them. CDR1 is SGDLS and CDR2 is YYNGEE in the germline V gene. As DNA, the CDR3 is TGTGCCAGCAGCGTCGGGACAACTAGCACAGATACGCAGTATTTT. Translating it yields CASSVGTTSTDTQYF.

This chain uses TRBV11-1 with TRBJ2-5; D is unresolved. There are 11 residues in the CDR3. Between the trimmed V and J ends, which lost 1 base and 5 bases, there was a span of 2 bases. Germline V gives CDR1 SGHAT, CDR2 FQDESV (reference sequence). The CDR3 is CASSLEETQYF. As DNA, the CDR3 is TGTGCCAGCAGCTTAGAGGAGACCCAGTACTTC.

The J gene is TRBJ1-6, the V gene TRBV27; TRBD1 agrees at 8 bases. Germline V gives CDR1 MNHEY, CDR2 SMNVEV (reference sequence). The CDR3 extends over 15 amino acids. Trimming at V came to 6 bases and at J to 9 bases, leaving 10 bases not matched to a gene. The CDR3 spells CASRPMTGDGSPLHF. The CDR3 DNA follows: TGTGCCAGCAGGCCCATGACAGGGGATGGTTCACCCCTCCACTTT.

This clone came up a few times. The chain carries TRBV30 and TRBJ1-1, with D unresolved. The length of the CDR3 is 13 residues. V was clipped by 8 bases and J by 0 bases, with 13 bases between them. The germline CDR1 and CDR2 sequences are GTSNPN and SVGIG (reference sequence). The CDR3 DNA is TGTGCCAATTCCGGTCGGATGAACACTGAAGCTTTCTTT. Translation gives CANSGRMNTEAFF.

This clone has just one count. The chain uses TRBV14 and TRBJ2-5; the D gene is possibly TRBD2 (6 bases). Germline-derived CDR1 and CDR2 are SGHDN and FVKESK. Trimming pared 0 bases from V and 6 bases from J, leaving 17 bases between. The CDR3 spans 16 residues. CDR3 protein: CASSQDPAGTAKTQYF. Here the CDR3 DNA reads TGTGCCAGCAGCCAAGATCCGGCGGGGACCGCAAAGACCCAGTACTTC.

This clone was counted between two and nine times. The rearrangement uses TRBV5-4 and TRBJ2-2, with TRBD2 matching over 11 bases. J lost 1 base, V lost 1 base, and 3 bases had no gene match. The germline V gene has CDR1 SGHNT and CDR2 YYREEE (reference sequence). CDR3 length: 17 amino acids. CDR3 protein: CASSLRLAGKNTGELFF. The CDR3 DNA is TGTGCCAGCAGCTTGCGACTAGCGGGAAAGAACACCGGGGAGCTGTTTTTT.

In DNA form, the CDR3 reads TGTGCCAGCAGCTTAGATGGGACAGGCAATCAGCCCCAGCATTTT. It encodes CASSLDGTGNQPQHF. The chain joins TRBV7-9 to TRBJ1-5; TRBD1 aligns across 7 bases. CDR3 size: 15 residues. CDR1 is SEHNR, CDR2 FQNEAQ, per germline (reference sequence). The ends lost 1 base at V and 2 bases at J; junction bases unmatched: 2.

This clone was seen more than once but under ten times. V usage is TRBV7-8 and J usage is TRBJ1-5; no clear D. The CDR3 has 16 residues. CDR1 is SGHVS and CDR2 is FQNEAQ in the germline V gene. Deletions cut 2 bases from V and 3 bases from J, with 14 bases between. Here the CDR3 DNA reads TGTGCCAGCAGCTTACTGTCTATAGGCTCCAATCAGCCCCAGCATTTT. The encoded protein is CASSLLSIGSNQPQHF.

V is TRBV7-9 and J is TRBJ2-1; 11 nucleotides align to TRBD1. V shed 3 bases and J 5 bases; nucleotides not matched to a gene: 3. CDR3 size: 15 residues. The germline CDR1 and CDR2 sequences are SEHNR and FQNEAQ (reference sequence). In DNA, the CDR3 is TGTGCCAGCAGCTTTGGGACAGGGGGAGACAATGAGCAGTTCTTC. Amino acids: CASSFGTGGDNEQFF. Looking up the rest from reference TRBV7-9 and TRBJ2-1 gives the full variable domain: DTGVSQNPRHKITKRGQNVTFRCDPISEHNRLYWYRQTLGQGPEFLTYFQNEAQLEKSRLLSDRFSAERPKGSFSTLEIQRTEQGDSAMYLCASSFGTGGDNEQFFGPGTRLTVL.

This chain joins TRBV7-2 and TRBJ2-3; 10 positions match TRBD2. This CDR3 comprises 15 residues. The trim removed 5 bases at V and 5 bases at J, leaving 7 bases unmatched. Germline CDR1 SGHTA, CDR2 FQGNSA. The CDR3 sequence is CASSRQAGGVDTQYF. CDR3 nucleotide sequence: TGTGCCAGCAGCCGTCAAGCGGGAGGGGTAGATACGCAGTATTTT.

The V and J genes are TRBV6-5 and TRBJ2-7; 8 bases line up with TRBD1. The V gene end was trimmed by 7 bases and the J gene end by 3 bases; junction bases not matched to a gene: 5. Germline lookup yields CDR1 MNHEY and CDR2 SVGAGI. CDR3 length equals 13 residues. The CDR3 region has the DNA TGTGCCAGCACCAAAGGACAGGGCTACGAGCAGTACTTC. It specifies CASTKGQGYEQYF.

The V gene is TRBV9, the J gene TRBJ2-7; 8 bases map to TRBD1. Germline V gene data show CDR1 as SGDLS and CDR2 as YYNGEE. CDR3 length: 15 amino acids. V lost 4 bases, J lost 2 bases, and 8 bases stayed unmatched. The CDR3 sequence: CASSPQPGQAYEQYF. CDR3 DNA: TGTGCCAGCAGCCCGCAGCCGGGACAGGCCTACGAGCAGTACTTC.

The chain is built from TRBV7-2 and TRBJ2-1, with TRBD2 identical over 9 bases. Germline V gene data show CDR1 as SGHTA and CDR2 as FQGNSA. The CDR3 sequence is 17 residues long. Unmatched junction bases numbered 7, after V lost 0 bases and J lost 4 bases. The CDR3 DNA reads TGTGCCAGCAGCTTAGCGAGGCTAGCGGGATATTACAATGAGCAGTTCTTC. Translation: CASSLARLAGYYNEQFF.

The rearrangement joins TRBV6-5 to TRBJ1-3, with TRBD1 matching over 7 bases. Trimming took 4 bases from V and 2 from J; bases not matched to a gene: 8. The germline V gene encodes CDR1 MNHEY and CDR2 SVGAGI. CDR3 length: 16 amino acids. The CDR3 loop reads CASSFVSTGTGNTIYF. The DNA of the CDR3 is TGTGCCAGCAGTTTCGTTTCGACAGGGACTGGAAACACCATATATTTT.

In its sample, this clone was seen a few times. One end of the junction varies from germline; a read error may be responsible. The chain recombines TRBV7-7 with TRBJ1-1, with D possibly being TRBD1 (5 bases). The CDR3 totals 13 residues. Germline V CDR1 and CDR2: SSHAT, FNYEAQ (reference sequence). The CDR3 bases are TGTGCTAGCAGCTTAAGGGCAGGGTCTGAAGCTTTCTTT. Encoded protein: CASSLRAGSEAFF.

This clone has a handful of counts. V is TRBV7-9 and J is TRBJ1-1, with a tentative D call TRBD1 (6 bases). Trimming shortened V by 2 bases and J by 1 base, and 8 bases separated the two germline ends. Per germline, CDR1 SEHNR and CDR2 FQNEAQ (reference sequence). This CDR3 contains 14 residues. The CDR3, as DNA: TGTGCCAGCAGCTTACAGGGGACGAACACTGAAGCTTTCTTT. Its translation is CASSLQGTNTEAFF.

This sequence joins TRBV27 and TRBJ1-3; D uncertain. From germline, CDR1 is MNHEY and CDR2 SMNVEV (reference sequence). V dropped 5 bases and J dropped 0 bases, with 14 bases sitting between them. The CDR3 extends over 16 amino acids. In DNA, the CDR3 is TGTGCCAGCAGTCGCTTTAGGGCAAGCTCTGGAAACACCATATATTTT. It translates to CASSRFRASSGNTIYF.

The V and J genes are TRBV7-9 and TRBJ2-7; TRBD2 matches 12 bases. After removal of 5 bases from V and 2 bases from J, the junction contained 13 bases not matched to a gene. Germline CDR1 and CDR2: SEHNR and FQNEAQ (reference sequence). This CDR3 is 18 amino acids long. CDR3 sequence (DNA): TGTGCCAGCAGCCTCAACCCTTGGACTAGCGGGAATACCTACGAGCAGTACTTC. Its translation is CASSLNPWTSGNTYEQYF.

This rearrangement joins TRBV18 to TRBJ2-1, with a tentative D call TRBD1 (5 bases). Trimming pared 5 bases from V and 0 bases from J, leaving 11 bases between. Per germline, CDR1 KGHSH and CDR2 LQKENI. This CDR3 contains 15 residues. The CDR3 protein is CASSLDISSYNEQFF. For the CDR3, the DNA is TGTGCCAGCTCATTGGACATCAGCTCCTACAATGAGCAGTTCTTC.

This chain joins TRBV4-3 and TRBJ1-5; D remains ambiguous. This CDR3 comprises 14 residues. Germline lookup yields CDR1 LGHNA and CDR2 YSLEER. V was trimmed by 0 bases and J by 7 bases, leaving 10 bases between them. In nucleotides, the CDR3 is TGCGCCAGCAGCCAAGACCCGATTAACCAGCCCCAGCATTTT. Residues: CASSQDPINQPQHF.

This clone has only a few counts. Its ends do not fully match the called genes, so a read error is possible. The V gene is TRBV13, the J gene TRBJ1-2; 7 bases agree with TRBD1. The CDR3 extends over 13 amino acids. The germline V gene has CDR1 PRHDT and CDR2 FYEKMQ (reference sequence). The CDR3 DNA reads as TGTGCCAGCAGCGTAGGACAGGACTATGGCTACACCTTC. Translation: CASSVGQDYGYTF. Supplemented by reference TRBV13 and TRBJ1-2, the full variable domain reads AAGVIQSPRHLIKEKRETATLKCYPIPRHDTVYWYQQGPGQDPQFLISFYEKMQSDKGSIPDRFSAQQFSDYHSELNMSSLELGDSALYFCASSVGQDYGYTFGSGTRLTVV.

CDR3 DNA sequence: TGTGCCAGCAGCTTACGAGGGGACACCAGCCAAGAGACCCAGTACTTC. Translated: CASSLRGDTSQETQYF. The chain uses TRBV7-2 and TRBJ2-5, with D possibly matching TRBD1 (6 bases). This CDR3 is 16 amino acids long. Trimming removed 2 bases at V and 1 base at J, with 14 bases between. Per the germline V gene, CDR1 is SGHTA and CDR2 is FQGNSA.

The V gene is TRBV4-1, the J gene TRBJ2-1; 7 bases fit TRBD2. With V trimmed by 0 bases and J by 1 base, 9 bases remained unmatched. Germline V CDR1 and CDR2: MGHRA, YSYEKL. The CDR3 has 18 residues. CDR3 region: CASSQDRSLADSYNEQFF. The CDR3 region has the DNA TGCGCCAGCAGCCAAGACCGGTCCCTAGCGGATTCCTACAATGAGCAGTTCTTC.

The J gene is TRBJ1-2, the V gene TRBV28; 11 bases map to TRBD1. This CDR3 has 14 residues. The V gene's germline CDR1 is MDHEN and CDR2 SYDVKM. V lost 8 bases, J lost 4 bases, and 6 bases stayed unmatched. The CDR3: CASSRTGGFYGYTF. The CDR3, as DNA: TGTGCCAGCTCGAGGACAGGGGGCTTCTATGGCTACACCTTC.